These T cell receptor beta chains were read from a single sample in a study of blood T cell repertoires in COVID-19. This table comes from immunoSEQ multiplex PCR, and its TCRdb copy is limited to in-frame clones, with some not included. The table records about 60,000 clones, 75% to 85% of them present only once. The sample taken for sequencing was peripheral blood. These receptors all stem from a human donor in a cohort sampled during active COVID-19. Both conserved end residues are part of each CDR3. A D gene is named only where the DNA matches it firmly. Size tells how often a clone was seen (once, few, many) or the class of an expanded clone, and some rows leave it out.

d_call	j_call	clone_size	v_call	cdr3_aa	cdr3_nt
NA	TRBJ1-5	few	TRBV19	CASSIVQGGQPQHF	TGTGCCAGTAGTATAGTCCAGGGAGGTCAGCCCCAGCATTTT
NA	TRBJ2-7	NA	TRBV9	CASSVGDSSYEQYF	TGTGCCAGCAGCGTAGGGGACTCCTCCTACGAGCAGTACTTC
NA	TRBJ2-2	few	TRBV2	CASSEVVGGPGELFF	TGTGCCAGCAGTGAAGTAGTGGGGGGGCCCGGGGAGCTGTTTTTT
TRBD2	TRBJ2-3	NA	TRBV9	CASSVAGLVGSTDTQYF	TGTGCCAGCAGCGTAGCGGGACTAGTCGGTAGCACAGATACGCAGTATTTT
TRBD2	TRBJ2-5	NA	TRBV5-1	CASSLDGRGREETQYF	TGCGCCAGCAGCTTGGATGGGCGGGGGAGAGAAGAGACCCAGTACTTC
NA	TRBJ2-7	NA	TRBV6-5	CASTKGADYEQYF	TGTGCCAGCACTAAAGGGGCGGACTACGAGCAGTACTTC
TRBD1	TRBJ1-4	NA	TRBV18	CASSPRTGGNEKLFF	TGTGCCAGCTCACCACGGACAGGCGGGAATGAAAAACTGTTTTTT
NA	TRBJ1-1	NA	TRBV6-5	CASSLGRNTEAFF	TGTGCCAGCAGTTTGGGCCGGAACACTGAAGCTTTCTTT
NA	TRBJ1-1	NA	TRBV14	CASSQVGGDTEAFF	TGTGCCAGCAGCCAAGTCGGGGGGGACACTGAAGCTTTCTTT
NA	TRBJ2-5	NA	TRBV5-1	CASSALGQIQETQYF	TGCGCCAGCAGCGCCCTTGGACAGATTCAAGAGACCCAGTACTTC
NA	TRBJ1-2	NA	TRBV11-1	CASSLDRSNGYTF	TGTGCCAGCAGCTTAGACAGGAGTAATGGCTACACCTTC